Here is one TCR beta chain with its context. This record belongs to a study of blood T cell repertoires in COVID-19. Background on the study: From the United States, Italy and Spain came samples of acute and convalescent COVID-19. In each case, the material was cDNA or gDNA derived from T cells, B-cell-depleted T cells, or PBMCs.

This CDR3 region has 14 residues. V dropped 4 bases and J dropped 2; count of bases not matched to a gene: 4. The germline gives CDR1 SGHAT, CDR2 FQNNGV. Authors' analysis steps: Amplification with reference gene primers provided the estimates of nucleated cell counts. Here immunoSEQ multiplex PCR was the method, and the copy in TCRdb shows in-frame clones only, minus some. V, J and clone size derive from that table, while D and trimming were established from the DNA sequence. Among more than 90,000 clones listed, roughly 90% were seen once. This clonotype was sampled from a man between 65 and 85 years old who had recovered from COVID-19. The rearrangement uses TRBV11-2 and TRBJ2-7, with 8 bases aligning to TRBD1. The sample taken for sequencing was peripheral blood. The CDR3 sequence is CASSSTTGAYEQYF. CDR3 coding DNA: TGTGCCAGCAGCTCAACGACAGGGGCCTACGAGCAGTACTTC.